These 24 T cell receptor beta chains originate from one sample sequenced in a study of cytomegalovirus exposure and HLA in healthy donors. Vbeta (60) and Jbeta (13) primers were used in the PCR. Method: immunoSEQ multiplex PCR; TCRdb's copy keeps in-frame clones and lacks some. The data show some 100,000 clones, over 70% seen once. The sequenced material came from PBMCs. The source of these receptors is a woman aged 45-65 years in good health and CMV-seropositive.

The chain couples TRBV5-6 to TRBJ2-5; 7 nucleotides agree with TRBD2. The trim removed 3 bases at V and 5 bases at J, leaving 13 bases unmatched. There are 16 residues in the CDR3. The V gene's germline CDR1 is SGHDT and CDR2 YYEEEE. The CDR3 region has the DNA TGTGCCAGCAGCTCGTTGACCGGGGTCGGGGGGGAGACCCAGTACTTC. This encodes CASSSLTGVGGETQYF. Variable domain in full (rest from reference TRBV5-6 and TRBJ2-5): DAGVTQSPTHLIKTRGQQVTLRCSPKSGHDTVSWYQQALGQGPQFIFQYYEEEERQRGNFPDRFSGHQFPNYSSELNVNALLLGDSALYLCASSSLTGVGGETQYFGPGTRLLVL.

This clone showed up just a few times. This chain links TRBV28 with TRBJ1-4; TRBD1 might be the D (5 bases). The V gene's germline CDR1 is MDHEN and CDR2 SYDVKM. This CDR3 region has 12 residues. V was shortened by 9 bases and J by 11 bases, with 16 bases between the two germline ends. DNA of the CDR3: TGTGCCAGTCGTACGTTACAGGACAAACTGTTTTTT. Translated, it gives CASRTLQDKLFF.

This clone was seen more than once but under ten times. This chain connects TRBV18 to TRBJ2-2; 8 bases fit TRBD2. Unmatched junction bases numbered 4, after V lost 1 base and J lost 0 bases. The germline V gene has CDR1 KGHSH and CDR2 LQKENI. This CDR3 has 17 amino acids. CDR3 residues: CASSPLAGGSNTGELFF. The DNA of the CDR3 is TGTGCCAGCTCACCACTCGCGGGAGGCTCGAACACCGGGGAGCTGTTTTTT.

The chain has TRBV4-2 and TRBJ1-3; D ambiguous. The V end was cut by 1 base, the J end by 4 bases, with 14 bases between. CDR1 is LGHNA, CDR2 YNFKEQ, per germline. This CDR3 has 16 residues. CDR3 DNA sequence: TGTGCCAGCAGCCAAGGTGCGACAACGGCGGGAAACACCATATATTTT. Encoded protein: CASSQGATTAGNTIYF.

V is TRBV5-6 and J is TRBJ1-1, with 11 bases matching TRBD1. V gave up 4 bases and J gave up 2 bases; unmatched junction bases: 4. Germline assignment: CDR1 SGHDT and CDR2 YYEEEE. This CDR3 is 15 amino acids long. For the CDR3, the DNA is TGTGCCAGCAGCCGGACAGGGGGCTACAACACTGAAGCTTTCTTT. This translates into CASSRTGGYNTEAFF.

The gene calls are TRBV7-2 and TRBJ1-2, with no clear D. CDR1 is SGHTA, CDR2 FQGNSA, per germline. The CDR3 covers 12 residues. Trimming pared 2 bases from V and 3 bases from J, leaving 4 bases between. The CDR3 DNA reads TGTGCCAGCAGCTTACGAGACTATGGCTACACCTTC. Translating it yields CASSLRDYGYTF.

CDR3 nucleotides: TGTGCCAGCAGCTTGGAATTATCGGGGAACTATGGCTACACCTTC. This encodes CASSLELSGNYGYTF. This chain joins TRBV5-4 and TRBJ1-2; D not resolved. CDR1 SGHNT and CDR2 YYREEE come from the germline V gene (reference sequence). This CDR3 has 15 residues. V dropped 0 bases and J dropped 2 bases, with 11 bases sitting between them.

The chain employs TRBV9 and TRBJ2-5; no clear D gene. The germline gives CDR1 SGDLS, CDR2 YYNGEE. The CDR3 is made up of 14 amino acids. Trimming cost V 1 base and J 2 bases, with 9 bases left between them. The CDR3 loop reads CASSVTSRQETQYF. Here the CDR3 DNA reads TGTGCCAGCAGCGTAACATCCAGACAAGAGACCCAGTACTTC.

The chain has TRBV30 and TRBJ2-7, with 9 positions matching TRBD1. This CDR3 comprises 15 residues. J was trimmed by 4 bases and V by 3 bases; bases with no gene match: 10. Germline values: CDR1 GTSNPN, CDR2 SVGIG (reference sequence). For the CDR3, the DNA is TGTGCCTGGAGAATAACCGGGACAGGGATTTACGAGCAGTACTTC. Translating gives CAWRITGTGIYEQYF.

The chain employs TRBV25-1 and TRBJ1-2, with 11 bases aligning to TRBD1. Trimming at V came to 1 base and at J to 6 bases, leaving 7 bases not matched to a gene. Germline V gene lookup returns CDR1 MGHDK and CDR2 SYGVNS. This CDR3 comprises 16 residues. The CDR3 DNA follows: TGTGCCAGCAGTGAATTGGGGACAGGGGGGGAGGATGGCTACACCTTC. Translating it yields CASSELGTGGEDGYTF.

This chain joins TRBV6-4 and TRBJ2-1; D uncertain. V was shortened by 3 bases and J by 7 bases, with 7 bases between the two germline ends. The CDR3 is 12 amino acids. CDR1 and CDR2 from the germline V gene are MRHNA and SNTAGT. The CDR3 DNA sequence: TGTGCCAGCAGTGAGCGTCGGAATGAGCAGTTCTTC. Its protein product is CASSERRNEQFF.

For the CDR3, the DNA is TGTGCCATCAGGGACAGCCAAGAGACCCAGTACTTC. Amino acid sequence: CAIRDSQETQYF. The chain is built from TRBV10-3 and TRBJ2-5, with a tentative D call TRBD1 (6 bases). Looked up from germline, CDR1 is ENHRY and CDR2 is SYGVKD. V gave up 6 bases and J gave up 1 base, with 6 bases separating them. The CDR3 spans 12 residues.

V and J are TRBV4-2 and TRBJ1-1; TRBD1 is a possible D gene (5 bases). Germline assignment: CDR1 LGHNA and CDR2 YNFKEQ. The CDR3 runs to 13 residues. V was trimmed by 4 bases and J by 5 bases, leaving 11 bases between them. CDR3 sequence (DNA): TGTGCCAGCAGCCCACAACAGGTTACTGAAGCTTTCTTT. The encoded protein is CASSPQQVTEAFF.

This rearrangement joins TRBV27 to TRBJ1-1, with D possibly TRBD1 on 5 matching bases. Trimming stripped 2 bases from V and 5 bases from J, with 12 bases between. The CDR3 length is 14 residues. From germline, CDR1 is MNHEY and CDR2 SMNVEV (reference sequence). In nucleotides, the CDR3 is TGTGCCAGCAGTTTAAAGGGGATAGGGACTGAAGCTTTCTTT. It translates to CASSLKGIGTEAFF.

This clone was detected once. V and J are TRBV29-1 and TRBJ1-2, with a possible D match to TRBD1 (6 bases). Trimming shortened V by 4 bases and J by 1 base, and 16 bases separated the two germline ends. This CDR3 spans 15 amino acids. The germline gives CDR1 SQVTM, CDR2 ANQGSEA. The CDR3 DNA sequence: TGCAGCGTTGGGAAGACAGGCGGCAGTAACTATGGCTACACCTTC. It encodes CSVGKTGGSNYGYTF.

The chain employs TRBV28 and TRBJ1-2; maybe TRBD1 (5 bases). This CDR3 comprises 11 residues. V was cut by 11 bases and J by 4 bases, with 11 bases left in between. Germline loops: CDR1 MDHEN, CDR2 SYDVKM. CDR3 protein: CAPGRPYGYTF. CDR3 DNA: TGTGCCCCAGGGAGGCCCTATGGCTACACCTTC.

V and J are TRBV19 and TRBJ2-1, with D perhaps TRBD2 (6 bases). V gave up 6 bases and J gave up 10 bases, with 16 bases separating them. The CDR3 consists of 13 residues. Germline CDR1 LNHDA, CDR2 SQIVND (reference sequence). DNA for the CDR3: TGTGCCAGTAGCGAGACTAGAGCGTGGGAGCAGTTCTTC. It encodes CASSETRAWEQFF.

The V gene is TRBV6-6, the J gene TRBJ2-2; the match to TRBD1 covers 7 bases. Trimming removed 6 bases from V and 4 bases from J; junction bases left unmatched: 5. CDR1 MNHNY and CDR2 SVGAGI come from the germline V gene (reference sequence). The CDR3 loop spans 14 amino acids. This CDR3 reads CASRNRGSTGELFF. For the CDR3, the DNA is TGTGCCAGCAGAAACAGGGGCTCCACCGGGGAGCTGTTTTTT.

CDR3 sequence: CSVSQTGNTEAFF. CDR3 in DNA: TGCAGCGTCTCGCAGACGGGGAACACTGAAGCTTTCTTT. The rearrangement links TRBV29-1 to TRBJ1-1; D unclear. The CDR3 sequence is 13 residues long. V was shortened by 6 bases and J by 1 base, with 12 bases between the two germline ends. CDR1 is SQVTM, CDR2 ANQGSEA, per germline.

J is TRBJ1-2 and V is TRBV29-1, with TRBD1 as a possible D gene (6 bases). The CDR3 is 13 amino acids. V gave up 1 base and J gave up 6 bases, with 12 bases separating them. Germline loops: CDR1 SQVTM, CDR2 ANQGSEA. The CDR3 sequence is CSVEGGEGDGYTF. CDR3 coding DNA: TGCAGCGTTGAAGGGGGCGAGGGGGATGGCTACACCTTC. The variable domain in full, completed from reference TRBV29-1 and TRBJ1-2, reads SAVISQKPSRDICQRGTSLTIQCQVDSQVTMMFWYRQQPGQSLTLIATANQGSEATYESGFVIDKFPISRPNLTFSTLTVSNMSPEDSSIYLCSVEGGEGDGYTFGSGTRLTVV.

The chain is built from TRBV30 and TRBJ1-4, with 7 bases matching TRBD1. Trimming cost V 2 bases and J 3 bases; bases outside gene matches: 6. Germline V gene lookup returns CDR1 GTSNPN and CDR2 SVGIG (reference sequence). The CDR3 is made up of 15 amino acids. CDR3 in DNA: TGTGCCTGGAGTCAGACAGGGTCGGCTAATGAAAAACTGTTTTTT. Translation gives CAWSQTGSANEKLFF. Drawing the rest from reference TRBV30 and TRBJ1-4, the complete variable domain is SQTIHQWPATLVQPVGSPLSLECTVEGTSNPNLYWYRQAAGRGLQLLFYSVGIGQISSEVPQNLSASRPQDRQFILSSKKLLLSDSGFYLCAWSQTGSANEKLFFGSGTQLSVL.

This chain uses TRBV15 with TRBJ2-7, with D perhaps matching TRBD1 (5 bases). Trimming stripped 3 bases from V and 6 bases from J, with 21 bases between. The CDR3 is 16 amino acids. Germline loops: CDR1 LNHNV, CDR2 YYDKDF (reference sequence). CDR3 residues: CATSSQEYPGIPEQYF. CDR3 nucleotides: TGTGCCACCAGCAGTCAGGAGTACCCAGGGATCCCCGAGCAGTACTTC.

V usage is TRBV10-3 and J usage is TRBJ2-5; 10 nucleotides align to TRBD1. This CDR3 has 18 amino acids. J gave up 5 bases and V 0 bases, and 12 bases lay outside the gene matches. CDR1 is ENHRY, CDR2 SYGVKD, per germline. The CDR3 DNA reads TGTGCCATCAGTGAGTCGACCGGGGACAGGGGACGAGGGGAGACCCAGTACTTC. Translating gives CAISESTGDRGRGETQYF.

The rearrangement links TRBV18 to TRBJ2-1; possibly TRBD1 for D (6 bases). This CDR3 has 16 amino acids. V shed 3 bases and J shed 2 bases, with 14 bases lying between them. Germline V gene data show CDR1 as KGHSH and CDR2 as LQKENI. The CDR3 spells CASSPSGAITYNEQFF. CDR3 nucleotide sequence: TGTGCCAGCTCACCGTCAGGGGCTATAACCTACAATGAGCAGTTCTTC.